These 23 T cell receptor beta chains were all obtained from the same sample, sequenced in a study of blood T cell repertoires in COVID-19 (dated by TCRdb to 2018 to 2020). Receptor amplification or capture employed the immunoSEQ multiplex PCR assay. TCRdb stores this immuneACCESS table with in-frame sequences only. Part of the clones is absent; in the studies checked, under half of the shortfall reflects unresolved V genes, and no reason is known for the rest. The sample contains some 130,000 clones, approximately 90% of them found a single time. Jointly, the top ten make up under 4.5% of the sample. Sequencing was performed on peripheral blood. These receptors all stem from a man between 60 and 70 years old with COVID-19, enrolled during active disease.

This clone was seen only a few times. The genes are TRBV7-2 and TRBJ1-6; D might be TRBD1 (5 bases). This CDR3 is built from 15 residues. V was shortened by 7 bases and J by 8 bases, with 18 bases between the two germline ends. From germline, CDR1 is SGHTA and CDR2 FQGNSA. CDR3 sequence: CASNLGVGEDSPLHF. For the CDR3, the DNA is TGTGCCAGCAACCTGGGGGTGGGGGAGGATTCACCCCTCCACTTT.

The chain combines TRBV19 with TRBJ1-2, with TRBD1 as a possible D gene (6 bases). This CDR3 has 14 amino acids. The germline V gene has CDR1 LNHDA and CDR2 SQIVND (reference sequence). The V and J ends lost 3 bases and 3 bases respectively, with 11 bases between them. The CDR3 is CASSIRGGYYGYTF. CDR3 sequence (DNA): TGTGCCAGTAGTATCCGGGGGGGCTACTATGGCTACACCTTC.

The rearrangement joins TRBV2 to TRBJ1-5, with 8 bases fitting TRBD1. This CDR3 contains 13 residues. The V gene end was trimmed by 7 bases and the J gene end by 6 bases; junction bases not matched to a gene: 5. Germline CDR1 reads SNHLY; CDR2 reads FYNNEI. CDR3 sequence (DNA): TGTGCCAGCAAACAGGGGGTAAGTCAGCCCCAGCATTTT. Its translation: CASKQGVSQPQHF.

The chain carries TRBV7-6 and TRBJ1-5; no clear D. The germline gives CDR1 SGHVS, CDR2 FNYEAQ. The V end lost 1 base, the J end lost 0 bases, and 7 bases lay between the germline ends. This CDR3 has 15 amino acids. CDR3 in DNA: TGTGCCAGCAGCTTAGGGCAGGATAGCAATCAGCCCCAGCATTTT. This codes for CASSLGQDSNQPQHF. Using reference TRBV7-6 and TRBJ1-5 for the parts outside the CDR3, the full variable domain is GAGVSQSPRYKVTKRGQDVALRCDPISGHVSLYWYRQALGQGPEFLTYFNYEAQQDKSGLPNDRFSAERPEGSISTLTIQRTEQRDSAMYRCASSLGQDSNQPQHFGDGTRLSIL.

The rearrangement uses TRBV6-8 and TRBJ1-1; the match to TRBD1 covers 8 bases. This CDR3 has 17 residues. The junction had 12 bases not matched to a gene; V was cut back by 2 bases and J by 4 bases. The germline CDR1 and CDR2 sequences are MNHGY and SAAAGT. Here the CDR3 reads CASSYRAGGDPGTEAFF. DNA for the CDR3: TGTGCCAGCAGTTACCGGGCAGGGGGCGATCCGGGCACTGAAGCTTTCTTT.

The V gene is TRBV6-7, the J gene TRBJ2-1; no reliable D call. TRBV6-7 is flagged as an ORF with uncertain function. V lost 6 bases and J lost 0, with 15 bases in between. The CDR3 length is 16 residues. The CDR3 reads CASSTLFQNSYNEQFF. CDR3 DNA: TGTGCCAGCAGCACCCTTTTTCAGAACTCCTACAATGAGCAGTTCTTC.

The gene calls are TRBV2 and TRBJ1-2; perhaps TRBD1 as D (6 bases). The germline V and J ends were trimmed by 4 bases and 4 bases, with 10 bases remaining between them. This CDR3 is built from 13 residues. Per the germline V gene, CDR1 is SNHLY and CDR2 is FYNNEI. This chain's CDR3 is CASSGQGGYGYTF. DNA of the CDR3: TGTGCCAGCAGTGGTCAAGGGGGCTATGGCTACACCTTC.

J is TRBJ1-1 and V is TRBV25-1, with a possible D match to TRBD1 (6 bases). The V gene's germline CDR1 is MGHDK and CDR2 SYGVNS. This CDR3 is 13 amino acids long. Deletions cut 7 bases from V and 1 base from J, with 10 bases between. For the CDR3, the DNA is TGTGCCAGCATGACAGGAGAGAACACTGAAGCTTTCTTT. This codes for CASMTGENTEAFF.

Here the CDR3 reads CASSVEGQGNTIYF. The CDR3 nucleotides read TGTGCCAGCAGCGTAGAGGGACAGGGAAACACCATATATTTT. The chain employs TRBV9 and TRBJ1-3; 7 bases align to TRBD1. This CDR3 is built from 14 residues. V shed 0 bases, J shed 4 bases, and the junction held 1 base outside the gene matches. CDR1 is SGDLS and CDR2 is YYNGEE in the germline V gene.

The genes are TRBV6-2 or TRBV6-3 and TRBJ2-3; 9 bases map to TRBD1. Germline lookup yields CDR1 MNHEY and CDR2 SVGEGT. The CDR3 length is 17 residues. V shed 5 bases, J shed 5 bases, and the junction held 14 bases outside the gene matches. This chain's CDR3 is CASSLTAGTGRRDTQYF. The CDR3 DNA follows: TGTGCCAGCAGTCTAACCGCCGGGACAGGGCGACGAGATACGCAGTATTTT.

The rearrangement joins TRBV5-1 to TRBJ2-5; 7 nucleotides agree with TRBD1. In germline, CDR1 is SGHRS, CDR2 YFSETQ. Losses at the gene ends were 3 bases for V and 7 bases for J; bases not matched to a gene: 9. There are 14 residues in the CDR3. The CDR3 region has the DNA TGCGCCAGCAGCTATGACCAGGGGGTTGGGACCCAGTACTTC. As protein: CASSYDQGVGTQYF.

The chain recombines TRBV3-1 (or the pseudogene TRBV3-2) with TRBJ1-2; D is uncertain. Germline lookup yields CDR1 LGHDT and CDR2 YNNKEL (reference sequence). The length of the CDR3 is 14 residues. With 0 bases removed from V and 3 bases from J, the gap between germline ends came to 8 bases. CDR3 coding DNA: TGTGCCAGCAGCCAAGACGACGGAGACTATGGCTACACCTTC. It yields the protein CASSQDDGDYGYTF.

The rearrangement uses TRBV7-9 and TRBJ1-6, with TRBD1 matching 7 bases. J lost 6 bases, V lost 5 bases, and 4 bases had no gene match. CDR1 is SEHNR and CDR2 is FQNEAQ in the germline V gene (reference sequence). This CDR3 comprises 14 residues. CDR3 nucleotides: TGTGCCAGCAGCCCGGGACAGCCTAATTCACCCCTCCACTTT. Protein: CASSPGQPNSPLHF.

The chain uses TRBV7-9 and TRBJ1-6; D not resolved. CDR1 is SEHNR and CDR2 is FQNEAQ in the germline V gene (reference sequence). V was shortened by 6 bases and J by 7 bases, with 13 bases between the two germline ends. The CDR3 consists of 14 residues. CDR3 coding DNA: TGTGCCAGCAGTCTAACGGGGTCGAATTCACCCCTCCACTTT. Its protein product is CASSLTGSNSPLHF.

The genes are TRBV13 and TRBJ1-2; TRBD1 matches at 7 bases. V trimming: 5 bases; J trimming: 3 bases; junction bases outside the gene matches: 6. The CDR3 sequence is 14 residues long. From germline, CDR1 is PRHDT and CDR2 FYEKMQ (reference sequence). CDR3 protein: CASSTDGQDYGYTF. CDR3 coding DNA: TGTGCCAGCAGCACCGATGGACAGGACTATGGCTACACCTTC. Full variable domain (missing parts from reference TRBV13 and TRBJ1-2): AAGVIQSPRHLIKEKRETATLKCYPIPRHDTVYWYQQGPGQDPQFLISFYEKMQSDKGSIPDRFSAQQFSDYHSELNMSSLELGDSALYFCASSTDGQDYGYTFGSGTRLTVV.

This clone has just one count. The chain is built from TRBV19 and TRBJ1-5; TRBD1 matches at 8 bases. The CDR3 runs 15 residues. V lost 0 bases, J lost 4 bases, and 2 bases stayed unmatched. Germline assignment: CDR1 LNHDA and CDR2 SQIVND (reference sequence). DNA for the CDR3: TGTGCCAGTAGTATAGATCGACAGGGGAATCAGCCCCAGCATTTT. Protein product: CASSIDRQGNQPQHF.

The gene calls are TRBV6-1 and TRBJ1-5, with 8 positions matching TRBD1. The length of the CDR3 is 14 residues. From germline, CDR1 is MNHNS and CDR2 SASEGT. Trimming took 6 bases from V and 4 from J; bases not matched to a gene: 5. As DNA, the CDR3 is TGTGCCAGCAGCGTAGGGACAGGTAATCAGCCCCAGCATTTT. Amino acid sequence: CASSVGTGNQPQHF.

This chain connects TRBV2 to TRBJ1-4; D perhaps matches TRBD1 (6 bases). The CDR3 runs 16 residues. In germline, CDR1 is SNHLY, CDR2 FYNNEI. Trimming pared 6 bases from V and 0 bases from J, leaving 14 bases between. This CDR3 is CASRGGAAATNEKLFF. CDR3 sequence (DNA): TGTGCCAGCAGGGGGGGGGCAGCTGCAACTAATGAAAAACTGTTTTTT.

The chain links TRBV15 to TRBJ1-1; D possibly corresponds to TRBD1 (5 bases). This CDR3 has 17 residues. V gave up 5 bases and J gave up 2 bases, with 21 bases separating them. CDR1 is LNHNV, CDR2 YYDKDF, per germline (reference sequence). CDR3 DNA sequence: TGTGCCACCAGCGGGCGGTTCGGGGGGGTTCGTAACACTGAAGCTTTCTTT. Translated: CATSGRFGGVRNTEAFF.

The rearrangement joins TRBV29-1 to TRBJ1-5; 9 bases align to TRBD1. Germline V gene data show CDR1 as SQVTM and CDR2 as ANQGSEA. V lost 7 bases and J lost 9; bases outside the gene matches: 10. This CDR3 region has 13 residues. CDR3 residues: CSAAGQGGWPQHF. In DNA, the CDR3 is TGCAGCGCGGCGGGACAGGGAGGGTGGCCCCAGCATTTT.

This chain connects TRBV9 to TRBJ2-5; perhaps TRBD1 as D (6 bases). V lost 3 bases, J lost 1 base, and 10 bases lay in between. Germline assignment: CDR1 SGDLS and CDR2 YYNGEE. The CDR3 is made up of 14 amino acids. Written as DNA, the CDR3 is TGTGCCAGCAGCGCTAGCAGGGGCCAAGAGACCCAGTACTTC. This sequence encodes CASSASRGQETQYF.

This chain joins TRBV5-4 and TRBJ2-5, with D possibly being TRBD1 (6 bases). This CDR3 contains 14 residues. The germline CDR1 and CDR2 sequences are SGHNT and YYREEE (reference sequence). The V end lost 3 bases, the J end lost 7 bases, and 16 bases lay between the germline ends. CDR3 DNA sequence: TGTGCCAGCAGCTCGCGTGGGGGCAGAGGGACCCAGTACTTC. It is translated as CASSSRGGRGTQYF.

The chain combines TRBV9 with TRBJ1-1; 12 bases match TRBD1. Germline CDR1 and CDR2: SGDLS and YYNGEE. The CDR3 runs to 15 residues. V gave up 3 bases and J gave up 4 bases; unmatched junction bases: 4. CDR3 DNA sequence: TGTGCCAGCAGCGCGGGACAGGGGGCGACCACTGAAGCTTTCTTT. Translated: CASSAGQGATTEAFF.